These 5 T cell receptor beta chains came from one sample sequenced in a study of T cell responses to AZD1222 COVID-19 vaccine. The data were produced by immunoSEQ multiplex PCR, yet TCRdb's version contains in-frame clones alone and is incomplete. The sample lists around 150,000 clones, 91% occurring once. The material was peripheral blood, obtained 28 days after the second dose of the MenACWY control vaccine. The receptor source for this set is an adult who received the MenACWY meningococcal vaccine as a control.

This chain links TRBV7-2 with TRBJ2-7, with D unclear. The CDR3 runs to 13 residues. In germline, CDR1 is SGHTA, CDR2 FQGNSA. Between the trimmed V and J ends, which lost 3 bases and 2 bases, there was a span of 8 bases. CDR3 sequence (DNA): TGTGCCAGCAGCTTGTACCAAACCTACGAGCAGTACTTC. The encoded protein is CASSLYQTYEQYF.

V gene TRBV6-5 combines with J gene TRBJ2-7; 8 nucleotides agree with TRBD1. The CDR3 spans 15 residues. Germline CDR1 reads MNHEY; CDR2 reads SVGAGI. V gave up 7 bases and J gave up 4 bases; unmatched junction bases: 12. CDR3 protein: CASKNDDRGTYEQYF. The CDR3 DNA sequence: TGTGCCAGCAAAAACGACGACAGGGGCACGTACGAGCAGTACTTC.

The sample holds one count of this clone. The rearrangement joins TRBV19 to TRBJ1-1; maybe TRBD1 (5 bases). CDR1 is LNHDA and CDR2 is SQIVND in the germline V gene (reference sequence). Trimming took 6 bases from V and 3 from J, leaving 11 bases between them. CDR3 length: 13 amino acids. CDR3 residues: CASSGRGYTEAFF. The CDR3 region has the DNA TGTGCCAGTAGCGGGCGGGGGTACACTGAAGCTTTCTTT.

V gene TRBV2 combines with J gene TRBJ1-6; TRBD1 aligns across 9 bases. CDR3 size: 13 residues. Germline V CDR1 and CDR2: SNHLY, FYNNEI. The J segment lost 10 bases and the V segment lost 7 bases, leaving 5 bases of the junction unmatched. The CDR3 loop is CASKDRGGSPLHF. The CDR3, as DNA: TGTGCCAGCAAGGACAGGGGAGGGTCACCCCTCCACTTT.

V usage is TRBV28 and J usage is TRBJ2-7; possible D gene TRBD2, 6 bases. The CDR3 length is 14 residues. V shed 2 bases and J shed 1 base, with 9 bases lying between them. Germline-derived CDR1 and CDR2 are MDHEN and SYDVKM. The CDR3 region is CASSLLRESYEQYF. The CDR3 bases are TGTGCCAGCAGTTTACTGCGGGAATCCTACGAGCAGTACTTC.